Following are 5 T cell receptor beta chains from one sample sequenced in a study of regulatory T cells in long-lasting Graves disease. The sample's time point: newly diagnosed GD, antithyroid drugs for less than 3 months. There was RNA extracted from PBMCs, and the TCR library was made from it. With iRepertoire HTBI primers and Arm-PCR of CDR3 regions, TCR beta libraries were built. TCRdb reprocessed the multiplex PCR reads with MiXCR, giving one entry per CDR3 protein. The profile shows fewer than 400,000 distinct CDR3 sequences, 15% to 20% of them singletons. The source was peripheral blood mononuclear cells (PBMCs), collected at new diagnosis, from a patient treated with antithyroid drugs. The receptors here all came from a female donor with Graves disease.

Only one count was recorded for this clonotype. A far bigger clonotype differs at one base, so this is likely a read error. This chain connects TRBV6-1 to TRBJ2-2; D may correspond to TRBD1 or TRBD2 (5 bases each). The CDR3 sequence is 15 residues long. Germline V gene sequence: CDR1 MNHNS, CDR2 SASEGT. The CDR3 coding sequence is TGTGCCAGCAGTTACGGGGCAGGGCAGTCCGGGGAGCTGTCTTTT. Protein sequence: CASSYGAGQSGELSF.

This clonotype came up a few times. One base away lies a much larger clone, so this may be a sequencing read error. The chain uses TRBV11-3 and TRBJ2-3; 11 bases line up with TRBD2. The CDR3 covers 16 residues. Trimming at V came to 5 bases and at J to 4 bases, leaving 8 bases not matched to a gene. Germline V gene data show CDR1 as SGHNT and CDR2 as YENEEA. CDR3 bases: TGTGCCAGCAGCCTCTCGACTAGCGGGGATGCAGATACGCAGTATTTT. Translated, it gives CASSLSTSGDADTQYF.

The table lists this clonotype with a count of one. The V gene is TRBV10-3, the J gene TRBJ2-6; 9 nucleotides agree with TRBD1. Germline CDR1 reads ENHRY; CDR2 reads SYGVKD. J lost 3 bases, V lost 6 bases, and 9 bases had no gene match. The length of the CDR3 is 17 residues. This CDR3 reads CAIRGGQGNGGANVLTF. The CDR3 DNA sequence: TGTGCCATCAGGGGGGGACAGGGAAATGGTGGGGCCAACGTCCTGACTTTC.

The chain uses TRBV12-3 or TRBV12-4 and TRBJ2-3, with 9 nucleotides matching TRBD1. Losses at the gene ends were 6 bases for V and 3 bases for J; bases not matched to a gene: 4. There are 14 residues in the CDR3. DNA for the CDR3: TGTGCCAGCAGAGGCGGACAGGGGACAGATACGCAGTATTTT. Translation: CASRGGQGTDTQYF.

The sample holds many counts of this clonotype. This chain uses TRBV10-3 with TRBJ2-1; D call uncertain. The length of the CDR3 is 11 residues. Germline V gene lookup returns CDR1 ENHRY and CDR2 SYGVKD. The V end was cut by 3 bases, the J end by 8 bases, with 5 bases between. The CDR3 DNA reads as TGTGCCATCAGTGAATCGGATGAGCAGTTCTTC. Translated: CAISESDEQFF.